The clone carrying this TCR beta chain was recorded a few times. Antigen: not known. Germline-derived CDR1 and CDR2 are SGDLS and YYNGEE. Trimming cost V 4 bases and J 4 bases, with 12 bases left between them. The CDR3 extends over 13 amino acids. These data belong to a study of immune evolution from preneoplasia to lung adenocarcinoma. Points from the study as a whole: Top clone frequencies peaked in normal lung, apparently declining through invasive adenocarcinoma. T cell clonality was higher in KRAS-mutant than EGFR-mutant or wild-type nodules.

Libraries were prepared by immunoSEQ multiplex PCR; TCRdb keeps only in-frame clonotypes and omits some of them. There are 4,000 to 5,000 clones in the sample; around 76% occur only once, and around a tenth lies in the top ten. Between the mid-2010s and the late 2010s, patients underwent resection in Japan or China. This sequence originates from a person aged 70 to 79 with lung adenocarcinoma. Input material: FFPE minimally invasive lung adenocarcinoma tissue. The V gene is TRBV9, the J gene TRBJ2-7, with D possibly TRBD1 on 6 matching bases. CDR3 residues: CASSRQQGYEQYF. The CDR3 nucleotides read TGTGCCAGCAGCCGTCAACAGGGATACGAGCAGTACTTC.